These T cell receptor beta chains were read from a single sample in a study of blood T cell repertoires in COVID-19. Data came from immunoSEQ multiplex PCR; TCRdb stores just in-frame clones and leaves some out. Among 200,000 to 250,000 clones listed, under 90% were seen once. Material: peripheral blood. The receptors come from a woman aged 55-70 years who had recovered from COVID-19. Both conserved end residues are part of each CDR3. Size is omitted from some rows. Given values are once, few, many or a class for expanded clones.

few TRBJ1-1 TRBV6-5 CASSRTWGNTEAFF
few TRBJ2-7 TRBV30 CAWRGGGFTYEQYF
few TRBJ1-6 TRBV5-4 CASSRDRGDSPLHF
once TRBJ1-3 TRBV6-6 CASSYSQGRGNTIYF
. TRBJ2-6 TRBV15 CASRTELGSGANVLTF
. TRBJ1-2 TRBV5-6 CASSLGLGMENNYGYTF
once TRBJ1-5 TRBV10-1 CASSESRTGRNQPQHF
once TRBJ2-5 TRBV4-3 CASSQRASGTQETQYF
. TRBJ1-2 TRBV28 CASSLHQGALGYTF
. TRBJ1-2 TRBV4-3 CASSQERQGANYGYTF
. TRBJ2-3 TRBV6-5 CASRPGTTTDTQYF
. TRBJ1-1 TRBV5-1 CASSLVAGALNTEAFF